This TCR beta chain was identified during a study of blood T cell repertoires in COVID-19. Only in-frame clones appear in the TCRdb table, and some are missing; sequencing was by immunoSEQ multiplex PCR. The sample lists around 230,000 clones, 70% to 90% occurring once. Trimming removed 0 bases from V and 6 bases from J; junction bases left unmatched: 2. The germline V gene has CDR1 SGHNT and CDR2 YYREEE (reference sequence). This CDR3 is built from 15 residues. Sample: peripheral blood. This sequence was found in a man aged 30-40 years who had recovered from COVID-19. This chain connects TRBV5-4 to TRBJ1-4; TRBD1 matches 10 bases. Written as DNA, the CDR3 is TGTGCCAGCAGCTTGGGCGGGACAGGGGATGAAAAACTGTTTTTT. This gives the protein CASSLGGTGDEKLFF.